This T cell receptor (beta chain) was captured in a study of control samples from healthy donors and cancer patients (dated by TCRdb to about 2020). Details on this clone: It lacks a known antigen. No base-level quality is on record; no much larger clone is a single base apart.

The cysteine opens and the phenylalanine closes a CDR3 of 19 amino acids. The retained sequence is limited to the CDR3, 57 bases, with the frame set at the first base. CDR1 and CDR2, looked up from the germline V gene, are KGHSH and LQKENI. Trimming leaves V shorter by 1 base and J shorter by 1 base, with the junction holding 7 bases beyond the gene matches. Libraries were built with the immunoSEQ multiplex PCR assay. This is the immuneACCESS table as TCRdb keeps it, with only in-frame sequences that have V and J called. A part of the clones is gone; compared with another copy, unresolved V genes explain less than half, and the rest is unexplained. In this sample the table shows about 140,000 clones, about nine tenths of which occur a single time. Of the sample, roughly 8.4% is held by the ten largest clones.

The source is a woman aged 30 to 39 in good health. The receptor chain draws on TRBV18 and TRBJ1-4, with TRBD1 matching 12 junction bases. Specimen: blood. CDR3 loop: CASSPRPGTGGVTNEKLFF. The DNA is TGTGCCAGCTCACCACGTCCCGGGACAGGGGGCGTAACTAATGAAAAACTGTTTTTT.